These T cell receptor beta chains were read from a single sample in a study of Graves' ophthalmopathy and Graves' hyperthyroidism. Each CDR3 protein is one row after TCRdb ran MiXCR on the multiplex PCR reads. The table lists tens of thousands of distinct CDR3 sequences, approximately 52% of them singletons. Sample: peripheral blood. The source of these receptors is an adult man with Graves' ophthalmopathy. CDR3s include the opening cysteine and the closing phenylalanine or tryptophan. Each record gives: J gene, D gene, V gene, clone size, CDR3 DNA, CDR3 protein. A D gene is named only where the DNA matches it firmly. The size entry is marked missing in some rows and otherwise reads once, few, many or a size class.

>TRBJ1-1|.|TRBV6-2/TRBV6-3|many
TGTGCCAGCAGTTTGAGTGGGAGGTTTGAAGCTTTCTTT
CASSLSGRFEAFF
>TRBJ1-1|.|TRBV20-1|.
TGCAGTGCTAGACTCCCTAGCGGGAGACACCCCCACACTGAAGCTTTCTTT
CSARLPSGRHPHTEAFF
>TRBJ2-1|.|TRBV28|.
TGTGCTAGCAGTTTACTCGGGGCCAGAGATACGCAGTTCTTC
CASSLLGARDTQFF
>TRBJ2-1|.|TRBV7-2|.
TGTGCCAGCAGCTTAGTCTATCGGACAGCCAATGAGCAGTTCTTC
CASSLVYRTANEQFF
>TRBJ2-5|.|TRBV20-1|.
TGCAGTGCTGCGACATTCCCTAAAGAGACCCAGTACTTC
CSAATFPKETQYF
>TRBJ2-3|TRBD2|TRBV25-1|.
TGTGCCAGCAGGGATATGGTTGCGGGAGGGAAAAGTACGCAGTATTTT
CASRDMVAGGKSTQYF
>TRBJ2-5|TRBD2|TRBV10-3|.
TGTGCCATCAATGCCAACCACACCGGGGAGGGTGAGACCCAGTACTTC
CAINANHTGEGETQYF
>TRBJ2-5|.|TRBV5-1|many
TGCGCCAGCAGCTTGGGTCGGGAGACCCAGTACTTC
CASSLGRETQYF
>TRBJ1-6|.|TRBV20-1|few
TGCAGTGCTAGTCCAAGTCCGGGTTCACCCCTCCACTTT
CSASPSPGSPLHF
>TRBJ1-2|.|TRBV7-2|.
TGTGCCAGCAGCCCCCGTGTCCCTTTTAGAGTGGCTATATTCTTATGTGCTAACTATGGCTACACCTTC
CASSPRVPFRVAIFLCANYGYTF
>TRBJ2-1|.|TRBV25-1|.
TGTGCCAGCAGTGAAAAACGGGGGGCCCTTAATTACAATGAGCAGTTCTTC
CASSEKRGALNYNEQFF
>TRBJ1-5|TRBD1|TRBV27|many
TGTGCCAGCAGATTGACAGGGAATCAGCCCCAGCATTTT
CASRLTGNQPQHF
>TRBJ1-5|.|TRBV12-3/TRBV12-4|.
TGTGCCAGCAGTCGAGCCGGGTCTCATCAGCCCCAGCATTTT
CASSRAGSHQPQHF
>TRBJ2-3|.|TRBV5-1|.
TGCGCCTGCAGCTTGGTCTCGACTAGTCTTGAAGATACGCAGTATTTT
CACSLVSTSLEDTQYF
>TRBJ2-1|.|TRBV6-6|.
TGTGCCAGCAGTTACTCCGGCGGACTCACCGGGGAGCAGTTCTTC
CASSYSGGLTGEQFF
>TRBJ1-2|.|TRBV12-3/TRBV12-4|many
TGTGCCAGCAGCCCAGACAGGTACTATGGCTACACCTTC
CASSPDRYYGYTF
>TRBJ2-5|.|TRBV7-9|once
TGTGCCAGCAGTAGACTGGCGGGGCAAGAGACCCAGTGCTTC
CASSRLAGQETQCF
>TRBJ2-5|TRBD2|TRBV20-1|many
TGCAGTGCTAGAGATGGAGCGGGGGTCGAGGAGACCCAGTACTTC
CSARDGAGVEETQYF
>TRBJ1-2|TRBD1|TRBV30|.
TGTGCCTGGAGAGCACAGGGGGCCCACTATGGCTACACCTTC
CAWRAQGAHYGYTF
>TRBJ2-3|.|TRBV10-3|medium-sized
TGTGCCATCAGTGAGCGTGGGGCTACGCAGTATTTT
CAISERGATQYF
>TRBJ1-1|.|TRBV29-1|few
TGCAGCGTTGAACTTCGGGACACTGAAGCTTTCTTT
CSVELRDTEAFF
>TRBJ2-7|TRBD2|TRBV15|.
TGTGCCACCAGCAGCCCAACCGGGACTAGCGGATCCTACGAGCAGTACTTC
CATSSPTGTSGSYEQYF
>TRBJ1-6|.|TRBV2|.
TGTGCCAGCAGAAAAAACCGGGACACGAATTCACCCCTCCACTTT
CASRKNRDTNSPLHF
>TRBJ1-5|.|TRBV2|.
TGTGCCAGCGGGAGGGGGTTTAGCAATCAGCCCCAGCATTTT
CASGRGFSNQPQHF
>TRBJ2-7|.|TRBV6-1|many
TGTGCCAGCAGGGGATGGGGAACCTACGAGCAGTACTTC
CASRGWGTYEQYF
>TRBJ1-1|.|TRBV20-1|.
TGCAGTGCTCGGAAGGAAGCTTTCTTT
CSARKEAFF
>TRBJ2-7|.|TRBV20-1|.
TGCAGGGTGTTTGGACGTCCGGCGAAGCAGTACTTC
CRVFGRPAKQYF
>TRBJ2-6|TRBD1|TRBV11-2|.
TGTGCCAGCAGTGGGACAGGGGTTGGGGCCAACGTCCTGACTTTC
CASSGTGVGANVLTF
>TRBJ2-3|.|TRBV2|few
TGTGCCAGCAGCGAGGCCAGCGGAGTGAACACAGATACGCAGTATTTT
CASSEASGVNTDTQYF
>TRBJ2-1|TRBD2|TRBV10-3|few
TGTGCCATCGGGCAGCGGGAGACATATAATGAGCAGTTCTTC
CAIGQRETYNEQFF
>TRBJ2-1|TRBD1|TRBV5-1|once
TGCGCCAGCAGCTTGATACAGGGGAATTACAATGAGCAGTTCTTC
CASSLIQGNYNEQFF
>TRBJ2-1|.|TRBV2|.
TGTGCCAGCAGTGTTAGATCAGATACGCAGTTCTTC
CASSVRSDTQFF
>TRBJ1-2|.|TRBV20-1|.
TGCAGTGCTAGTTATGACAACTATGGCTACACCTTC
CSASYDNYGYTF
>TRBJ2-1|TRBD2|TRBV7-2|.
TGTGCCAGCAGCTCTAGCGGGGGGGCGGATGAGCAGTTCTTC
CASSSSGGADEQFF
>TRBJ1-2|.|TRBV20-1|few
TGCAGTGCTAGAGCCCGCGTACAGGATGGCTACACCTTC
CSARARVQDGYTF
>TRBJ1-2|.|TRBV5-1|.
TGCGCCAGTAGGGAAGCCTCCTCTGGCTACACGTTC
CASREASSGYTF
>TRBJ1-1|.|TRBV6-4|many
TGTGCCAGCAGTAGGGATGTCGGCACTGAAGCTTTCTTT
CASSRDVGTEAFF
>TRBJ2-3|TRBD2|TRBV11-2|many
TGTGCCAGCAGCTTGGCGGGGGGGCCGAATACGCAGTATTTT
CASSLAGGPNTQYF
>TRBJ1-5|.|TRBV7-2|medium-sized
TGTGCCAGCAGCTTATTCCAGGGAGGCAATCAGCCCCAGCATTTT
CASSLFQGGNQPQHF
>TRBJ2-3|TRBD2|TRBV5-6|many
TGTGCCAGCAGCTTGGTGTGGGGGGGAGATACGCAGTATTTT
CASSLVWGGDTQYF
>TRBJ1-3|.|TRBV3-1|many
TGTGCCAGCAGCCAACCCCAAGGAAGAAACACCATATATTTT
CASSQPQGRNTIYF
>TRBJ2-2|.|TRBV29-1|.
TGCAGCGTTGTGGCGGGGAGAACCGGGGAGCTGTTTTTT
CSVVAGRTGELFF
>TRBJ2-5|.|TRBV9|.
TGTGCCAGCAGCGTAGGAGGGGGCGGGGGTCAAGAGACCCAGTACTTC
CASSVGGGGGQETQYF
>TRBJ1-2|.|TRBV29-1|.
TGCAGCGTAGGGCCCGTGGACTATGGCTACACCTTC
CSVGPVDYGYTF
>TRBJ2-4|.|TRBV20-1|.
TGCAGTGCGCAAAGAACTCTAGTAGGGGTTGACATTCAGTACTTC
CSAQRTLVGVDIQYF
>TRBJ1-4|TRBD1|TRBV24-1|.
TGTGCCAGCAGTTCCCGACAGGGGAGAACTAATGAAAAACTGTTTTTT
CASSSRQGRTNEKLFF
>TRBJ2-3|.|TRBV7-2|many
TGTGCCAGCAGCTCGGCGGGACTCCGACTCACAGATACGCAGTATTTT
CASSSAGLRLTDTQYF
>TRBJ2-4|TRBD2|TRBV30|.
TGTGCCTGGAGTCGGGGGACTAGAGACATTCAGTACTTC
CAWSRGTRDIQYF
>TRBJ2-7|.|TRBV5-1|many
TGCGCCAGCAGCGTCCGGGAACAGGGTGGGGGGTACGAGCAGTACTTC
CASSVREQGGGYEQYF
>TRBJ2-1|.|TRBV11-2|many
TGTGCCAGCAGCCGACAGCCCAATGAGCAGTTCTTC
CASSRQPNEQFF
>TRBJ2-1|TRBD2|TRBV24-1|.
TGTGCCACCAGTGATTCGCTAGCGGGAGGTCACAATGAGCAGTTCTTC
CATSDSLAGGHNEQFF
>TRBJ2-1|TRBD2|TRBV24-1|medium-sized
TGTGCCACCAGTGATCCTAGCGGGGGGGCAGTCGATGAGCAGTTCTTC
CATSDPSGGAVDEQFF